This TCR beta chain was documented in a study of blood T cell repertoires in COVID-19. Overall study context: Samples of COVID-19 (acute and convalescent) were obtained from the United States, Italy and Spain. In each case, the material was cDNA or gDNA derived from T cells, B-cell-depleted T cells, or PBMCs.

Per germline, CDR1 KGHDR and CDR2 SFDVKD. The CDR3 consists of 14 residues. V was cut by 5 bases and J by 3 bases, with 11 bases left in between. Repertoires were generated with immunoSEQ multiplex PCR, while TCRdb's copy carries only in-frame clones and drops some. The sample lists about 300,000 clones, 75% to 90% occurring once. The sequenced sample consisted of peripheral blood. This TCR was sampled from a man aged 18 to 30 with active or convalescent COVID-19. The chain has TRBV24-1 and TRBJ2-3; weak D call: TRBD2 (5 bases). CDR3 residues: CATSGLEATDTQYF. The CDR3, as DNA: TGTGCCACCAGTGGACTGGAGGCTACAGATACGCAGTATTTT.